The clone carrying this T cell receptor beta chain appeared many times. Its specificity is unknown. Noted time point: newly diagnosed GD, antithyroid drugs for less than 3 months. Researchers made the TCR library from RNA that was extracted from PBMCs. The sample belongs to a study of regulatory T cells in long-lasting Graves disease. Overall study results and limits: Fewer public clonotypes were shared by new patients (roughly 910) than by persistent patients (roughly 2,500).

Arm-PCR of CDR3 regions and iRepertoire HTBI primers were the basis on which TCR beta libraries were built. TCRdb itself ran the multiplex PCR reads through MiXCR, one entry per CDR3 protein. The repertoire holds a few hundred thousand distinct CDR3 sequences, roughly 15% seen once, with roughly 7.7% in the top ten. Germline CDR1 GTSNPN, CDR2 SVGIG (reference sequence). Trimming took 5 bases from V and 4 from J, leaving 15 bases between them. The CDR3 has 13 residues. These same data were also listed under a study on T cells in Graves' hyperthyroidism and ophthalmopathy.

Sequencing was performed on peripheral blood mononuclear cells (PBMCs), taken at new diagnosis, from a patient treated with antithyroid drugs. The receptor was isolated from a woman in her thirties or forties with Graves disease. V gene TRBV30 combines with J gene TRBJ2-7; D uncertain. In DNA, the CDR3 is TGTGCCTGGGGACCCCCACCTGGGTACGAGCAGTACTTC. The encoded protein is CAWGPPPGYEQYF.